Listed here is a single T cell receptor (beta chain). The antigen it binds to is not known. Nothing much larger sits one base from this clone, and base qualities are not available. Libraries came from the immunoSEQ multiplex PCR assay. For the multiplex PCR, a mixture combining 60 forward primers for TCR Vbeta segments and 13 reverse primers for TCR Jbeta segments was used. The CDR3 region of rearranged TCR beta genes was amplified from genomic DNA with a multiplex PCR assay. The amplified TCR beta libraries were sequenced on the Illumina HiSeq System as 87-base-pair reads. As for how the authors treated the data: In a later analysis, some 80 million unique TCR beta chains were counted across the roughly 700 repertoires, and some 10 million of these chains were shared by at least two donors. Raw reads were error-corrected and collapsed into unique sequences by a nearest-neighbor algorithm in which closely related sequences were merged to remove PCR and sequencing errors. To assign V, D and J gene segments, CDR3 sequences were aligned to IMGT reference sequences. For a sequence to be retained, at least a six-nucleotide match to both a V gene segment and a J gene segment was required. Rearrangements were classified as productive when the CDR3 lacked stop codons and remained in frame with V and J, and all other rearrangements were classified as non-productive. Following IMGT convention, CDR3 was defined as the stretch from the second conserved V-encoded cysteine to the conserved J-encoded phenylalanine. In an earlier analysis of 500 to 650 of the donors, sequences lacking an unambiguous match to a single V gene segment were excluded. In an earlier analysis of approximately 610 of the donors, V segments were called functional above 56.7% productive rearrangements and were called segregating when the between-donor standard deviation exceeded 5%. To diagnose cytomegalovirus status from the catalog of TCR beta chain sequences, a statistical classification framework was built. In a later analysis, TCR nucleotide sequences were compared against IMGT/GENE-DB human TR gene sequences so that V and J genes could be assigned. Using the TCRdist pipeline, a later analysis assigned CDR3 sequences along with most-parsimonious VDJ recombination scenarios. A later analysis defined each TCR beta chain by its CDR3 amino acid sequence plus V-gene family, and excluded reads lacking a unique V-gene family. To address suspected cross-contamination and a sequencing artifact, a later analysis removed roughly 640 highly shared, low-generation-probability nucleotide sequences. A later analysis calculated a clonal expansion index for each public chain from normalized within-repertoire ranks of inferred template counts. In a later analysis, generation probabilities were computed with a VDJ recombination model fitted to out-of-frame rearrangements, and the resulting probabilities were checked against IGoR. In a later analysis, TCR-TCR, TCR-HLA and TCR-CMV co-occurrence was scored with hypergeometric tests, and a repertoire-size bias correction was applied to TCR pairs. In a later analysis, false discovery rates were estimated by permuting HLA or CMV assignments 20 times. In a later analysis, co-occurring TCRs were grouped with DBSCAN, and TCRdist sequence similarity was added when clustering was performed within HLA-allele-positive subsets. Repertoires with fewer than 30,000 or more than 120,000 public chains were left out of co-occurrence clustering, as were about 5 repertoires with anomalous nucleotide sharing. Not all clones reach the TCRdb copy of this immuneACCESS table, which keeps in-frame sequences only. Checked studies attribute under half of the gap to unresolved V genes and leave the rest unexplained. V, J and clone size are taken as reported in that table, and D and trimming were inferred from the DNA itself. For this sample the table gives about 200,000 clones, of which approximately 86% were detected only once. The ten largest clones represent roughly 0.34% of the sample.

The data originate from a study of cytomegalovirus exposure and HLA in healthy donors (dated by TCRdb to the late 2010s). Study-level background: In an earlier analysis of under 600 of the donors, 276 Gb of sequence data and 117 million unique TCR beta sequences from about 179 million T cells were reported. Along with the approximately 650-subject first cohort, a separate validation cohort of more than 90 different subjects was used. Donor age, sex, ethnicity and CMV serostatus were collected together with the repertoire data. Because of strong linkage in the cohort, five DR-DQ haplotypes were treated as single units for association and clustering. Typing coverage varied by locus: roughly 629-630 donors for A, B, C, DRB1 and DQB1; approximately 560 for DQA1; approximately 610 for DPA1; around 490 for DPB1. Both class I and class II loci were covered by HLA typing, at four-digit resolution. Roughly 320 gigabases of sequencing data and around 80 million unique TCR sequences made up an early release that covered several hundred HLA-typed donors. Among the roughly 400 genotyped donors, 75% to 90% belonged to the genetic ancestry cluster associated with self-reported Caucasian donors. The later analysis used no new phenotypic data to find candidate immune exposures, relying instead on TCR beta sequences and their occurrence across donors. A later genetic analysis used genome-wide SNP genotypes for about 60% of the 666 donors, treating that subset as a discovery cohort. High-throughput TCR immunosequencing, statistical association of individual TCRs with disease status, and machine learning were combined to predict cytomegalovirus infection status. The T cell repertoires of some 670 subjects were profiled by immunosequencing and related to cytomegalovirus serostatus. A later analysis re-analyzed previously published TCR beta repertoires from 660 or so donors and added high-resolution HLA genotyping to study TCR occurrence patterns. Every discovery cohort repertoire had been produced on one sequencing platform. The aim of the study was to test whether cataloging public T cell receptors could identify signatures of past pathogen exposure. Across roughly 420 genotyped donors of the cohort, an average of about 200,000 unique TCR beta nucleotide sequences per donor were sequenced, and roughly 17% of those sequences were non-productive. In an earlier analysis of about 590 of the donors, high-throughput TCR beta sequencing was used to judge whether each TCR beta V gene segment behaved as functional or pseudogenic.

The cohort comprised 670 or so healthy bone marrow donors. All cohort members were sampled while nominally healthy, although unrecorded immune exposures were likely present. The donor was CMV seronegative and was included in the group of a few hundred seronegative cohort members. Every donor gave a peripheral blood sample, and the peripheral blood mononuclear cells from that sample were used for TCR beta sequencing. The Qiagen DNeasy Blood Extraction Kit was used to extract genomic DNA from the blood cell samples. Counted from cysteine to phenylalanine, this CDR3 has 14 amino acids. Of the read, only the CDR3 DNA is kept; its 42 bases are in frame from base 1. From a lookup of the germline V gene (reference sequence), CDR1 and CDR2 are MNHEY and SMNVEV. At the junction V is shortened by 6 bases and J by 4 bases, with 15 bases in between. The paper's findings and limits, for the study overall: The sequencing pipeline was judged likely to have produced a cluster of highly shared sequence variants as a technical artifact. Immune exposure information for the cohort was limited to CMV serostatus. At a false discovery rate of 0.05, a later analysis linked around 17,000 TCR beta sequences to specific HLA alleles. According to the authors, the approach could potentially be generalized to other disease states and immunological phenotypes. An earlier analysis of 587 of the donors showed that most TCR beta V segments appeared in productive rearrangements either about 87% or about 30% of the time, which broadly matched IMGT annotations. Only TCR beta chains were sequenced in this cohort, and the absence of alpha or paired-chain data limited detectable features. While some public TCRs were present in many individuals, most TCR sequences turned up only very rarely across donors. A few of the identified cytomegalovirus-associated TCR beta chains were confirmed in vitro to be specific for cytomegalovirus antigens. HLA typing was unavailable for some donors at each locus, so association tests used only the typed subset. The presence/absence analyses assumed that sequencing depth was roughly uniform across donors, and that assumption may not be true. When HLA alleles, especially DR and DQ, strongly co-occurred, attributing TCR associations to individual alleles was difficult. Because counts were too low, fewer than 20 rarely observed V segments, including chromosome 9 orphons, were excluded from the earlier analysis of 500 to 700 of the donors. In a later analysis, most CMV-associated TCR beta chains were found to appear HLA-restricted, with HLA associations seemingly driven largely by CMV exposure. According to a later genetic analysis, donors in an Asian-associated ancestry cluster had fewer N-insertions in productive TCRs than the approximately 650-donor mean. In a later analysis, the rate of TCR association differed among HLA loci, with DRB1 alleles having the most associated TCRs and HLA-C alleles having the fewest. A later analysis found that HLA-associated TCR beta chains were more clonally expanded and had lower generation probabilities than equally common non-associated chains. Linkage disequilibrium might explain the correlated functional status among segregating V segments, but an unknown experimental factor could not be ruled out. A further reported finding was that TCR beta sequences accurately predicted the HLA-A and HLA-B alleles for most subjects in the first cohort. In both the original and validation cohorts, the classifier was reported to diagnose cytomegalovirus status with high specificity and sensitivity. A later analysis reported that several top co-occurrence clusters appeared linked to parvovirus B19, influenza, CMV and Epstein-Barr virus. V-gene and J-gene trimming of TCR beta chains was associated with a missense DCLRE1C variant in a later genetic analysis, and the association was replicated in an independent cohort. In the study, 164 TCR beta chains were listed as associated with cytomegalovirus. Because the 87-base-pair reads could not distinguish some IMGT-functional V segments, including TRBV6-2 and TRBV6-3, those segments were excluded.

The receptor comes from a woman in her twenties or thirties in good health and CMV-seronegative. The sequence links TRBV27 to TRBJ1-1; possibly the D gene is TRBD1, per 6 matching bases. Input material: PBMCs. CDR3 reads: CASSAYPGATEAFF. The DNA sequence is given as TGTGCCAGCAGCGCCTATCCAGGGGCCACTGAAGCTTTCTTT.